This is a list of T cell receptor beta chains from one sample in a study of T cell repertoires in aging, cancer and after chemotherapy. Via MiXCR, TCRdb re-called the multiplex PCR reads, giving one row per CDR3 protein. The profile shows some 8,000 distinct CDR3 sequences, approximately 40% of them singletons. The sample taken for sequencing was blood. These receptors were obtained from a human donor in good health. The CDR3 runs from the conserved cysteine through the conserved F or W. A D gene is named only where the DNA matches it firmly. The size of a clone is reported for some rows only, either as once, few or many, or as a class for expanded clones.

cdr3_nt,cdr3_aa,v_call,clone_size,d_call,j_call
TGTGCCAGCAGCTTAGTGTCAGGGAACTATGGCTACACCTTC,CASSLVSGNYGYTF,TRBV7-9,NA,NA,TRBJ1-2
TGTGCCAGCAGCACGGGACAAAGAGAAGATACGCAGTATTTT,CASSTGQREDTQYF,TRBV5-4,NA,NA,TRBJ2-3
TGTGCCAGCTCACCACCGCCCGGGACAGGGAGTAGCAGAAAGTACTTC,CASSPPPGTGSSRKYF,TRBV18,NA,TRBD1,TRBJ2-7
TGTGCCAGCAGTTATTTGACAGAATCCACAGATACGCAGTATTTT,CASSYLTESTDTQYF,TRBV6-5,few,NA,TRBJ2-3
TGTGCCAGCAGCTCTGACAGAGGGAACATTCAGTACTTC,CASSSDRGNIQYF,TRBV11-2,NA,NA,TRBJ2-4
TGTGCCACCAGCAGGGCCGGGACAGAGAGAGATACGCAGTATTTT,CATSRAGTERDTQYF,TRBV15,NA,TRBD1,TRBJ2-3
TGTGCCTGGAGCCTCAGTCAGATAAAAAACATTCAGTACTTC,CAWSLSQIKNIQYF,TRBV30,few,NA,TRBJ2-4
TGTGCCAGCAGTTACTCTCCGGATTCCTACGAGCAGTACTTC,CASSYSPDSYEQYF,TRBV6-2/TRBV6-3,NA,NA,TRBJ2-7
TGTGCCAGCAGCTTCGGTGCCGGGGAGGGCTACGAGCAGTACTTC,CASSFGAGEGYEQYF,TRBV7-6,few,TRBD2,TRBJ2-7
TGTGCCAGCAGCTTGGGTCTTGGGGGGGGGGAGTATGAGCAGTTCTTC,CASSLGLGGGEYEQFF,TRBV5-4,NA,TRBD2,TRBJ2-1
TGTGCCTGGAGTGGAGGGCCCTACACTGAAGCTTTCTTT,CAWSGGPYTEAFF,TRBV30,NA,NA,TRBJ1-1
TGTGCCAGCAGCTTATCCAGGGCGAGCTCCTACGAGCAGTACTTC,CASSLSRASSYEQYF,TRBV11-1,NA,NA,TRBJ2-7
TGTGCCAGCAGCTTGGCACAGCATGGCTACACCTTC,CASSLAQHGYTF,TRBV5-6,few,NA,TRBJ1-2
TGTGCCAGCACCTTACTAGGGACAGTACGATCCTACGAGCAGTACTTC,CASTLLGTVRSYEQYF,TRBV6-5,NA,TRBD1,TRBJ2-7
TGTGCCAGCAGTGAAGTTGGGGGCTACAAGCAGTACTTC,CASSEVGGYKQYF,TRBV6-1,NA,NA,TRBJ2-7
TGTGCCAACAGTTCGTTACCGGGACAGGGGGCGCGGTTTGAGCAGTTCTTC,CANSSLPGQGARFEQFF,TRBV6-2/TRBV6-3,NA,TRBD1,TRBJ2-1
TGTGCCAGCAGTTACTCGATACCTCCAGGGGACAAAAACATTCAGTACTTC,CASSYSIPPGDKNIQYF,TRBV6-5,few,NA,TRBJ2-4
TGTGCCAGCTCACCGTCACAGGGACCTTGGGAGACCCAGTACTTC,CASSPSQGPWETQYF,TRBV18,NA,NA,TRBJ2-5
TGTGCCAGCAGCTTAGTAGCGGGGGGGAGCACAGATACGCAGTATTTT,CASSLVAGGSTDTQYF,TRBV7-6,NA,TRBD2,TRBJ2-3
TGTGCCAGCAGAAGCAGCCCGAACACTGAAGCTTTCTTT,CASRSSPNTEAFF,TRBV5-5,few,NA,TRBJ1-1
TGTGCCAGCAGCCCCGACAGCCGCTCCTACGAGCAGTACTTC,CASSPDSRSYEQYF,TRBV11-1,medium-sized,NA,TRBJ2-7
TGTGCCATCAGTGAGCTTGGCAGGAGGGGCAATGAGCAGTTCTTC,CAISELGRRGNEQFF,TRBV10-3,NA,NA,TRBJ2-1
TGTGCCAGCAGTGACCCCAACTATGGCTACACCTTC,CASSDPNYGYTF,TRBV6-1,NA,NA,TRBJ1-2
TGTGCCAGTAGTCTTGCGGGGGGAACCCAAGAGACCCAGTACTTC,CASSLAGGTQETQYF,TRBV19,medium-sized,TRBD2,TRBJ2-5
TGTGCCAGCAGAAGGACAGGGGTAATTTCACCCCTCCACTTT,CASRRTGVISPLHF,TRBV6-5,NA,TRBD1,TRBJ1-6
TGTGCCAGCAGTTCTCACCAGACAGGGGGATTCCCTGGCTACACCTTC,CASSSHQTGGFPGYTF,TRBV6-5,NA,TRBD1,TRBJ1-2
TGTGCCAGCAGTTTCCTATTAGCGGGCAATGAGCAGTTCTTC,CASSFLLAGNEQFF,TRBV12-3/TRBV12-4,few,TRBD2,TRBJ2-1
TGTGCCAGTAGTACGGGACGCACCAAAAACATTCAGTACTTC,CASSTGRTKNIQYF,TRBV19,NA,NA,TRBJ2-4
TGTGCCAGCAGTTACTCGAGCCCTATTCGCGAGCAGTTCTTC,CASSYSSPIREQFF,TRBV6-2/TRBV6-3,NA,NA,TRBJ2-1
TGTGCCAGTAGGTCAGGGGGAACCTATAAATCACCCCTCCACTTT,CASRSGGTYKSPLHF,TRBV19,NA,TRBD1,TRBJ1-6
TGTGCCAGCAGTCCGTTACAGGGTGGGGAGCAGTACTTC,CASSPLQGGEQYF,TRBV27,NA,NA,TRBJ2-7
TGTGCCAGCAGACCCGGGGGCAGGGAGCTCCCTTATAGCAATCAGCCCCAGCATTTT,CASRPGGRELPYSNQPQHF,TRBV6-1,NA,NA,TRBJ1-5
TGTGCCACGCAGGTCCCGAGCCGGGACTTTTACAATGAGCAGTTCTTC,CATQVPSRDFYNEQFF,TRBV30,NA,NA,TRBJ2-1
TGCGCCAGCAATAGGGGCCCACAGGTAACGGGGACGGGCTGGTGTGTCACTGGAAACACCATATATTTT,CASNRGPQVTGTGWCVTGNTIYF,TRBV10-1,NA,NA,TRBJ1-3
TGTGCCAGCAGCGCCACTAGCGGGAGGGCCGGTGAGCAGTTCTTC,CASSATSGRAGEQFF,TRBV7-9,NA,TRBD2,TRBJ2-1
TGTGCCAGCAGTTACGGGGGGGAGTCAGAGACCCAGTACTTC,CASSYGGESETQYF,TRBV6-5,NA,TRBD2,TRBJ2-5
TGTGCCAGCAGCTCCGACTTATACTCCTACAATGAGCAGTTCTTC,CASSSDLYSYNEQFF,TRBV6-5,few,NA,TRBJ2-1
TGCGCCAGCAGCCAATCCGGGACAGGGAATGGCTACACCTTC,CASSQSGTGNGYTF,TRBV4-3,NA,TRBD1,TRBJ1-2
TGCAGCGTTGGCCGACAGCTGAACACTGAAGCTTTCTTT,CSVGRQLNTEAFF,TRBV29-1,medium-sized,NA,TRBJ1-1
TGTGCTAGTGGTTTGACTAGCGCTGGTGAGCAGTCCTTC,CASGLTSAGEQSF,TRBV12-5,NA,TRBD2,TRBJ2-1
TGTGCCAGCAGCCGGTTCGACAGGTCGAACACCGGGGAGCTGTTTTTT,CASSRFDRSNTGELFF,TRBV5-6,few,NA,TRBJ2-2
TGCGCCAGCAGCTTGGCCCTAGCGGGGGGCACAGATACGCAGTATTTT,CASSLALAGGTDTQYF,TRBV5-1,few,TRBD2,TRBJ2-3
TGCGCCAGCAGCTTGGGTGGCGTAACCTACGAGCAGTACTTC,CASSLGGVTYEQYF,TRBV5-4,once,NA,TRBJ2-7
TGCAGTGCTAAACCGGGGACAAACTCTGGAAACACCATATATTTT,CSAKPGTNSGNTIYF,TRBV20-1,NA,NA,TRBJ1-3
TGTGCCAGCAGTTACTCGGTTAAGGGGGCCTACGAGCAGTACTTC,CASSYSVKGAYEQYF,TRBV6-2/TRBV6-3,NA,NA,TRBJ2-7
TGTGCCATCAGTGAGCCGGGACATCCTGGGGACAATGAGCAGTTCTTC,CAISEPGHPGDNEQFF,TRBV10-3,few,NA,TRBJ2-1
TGTGCCAGCAGTTTGAGTGGGGGGCCCTATGGCTACACCTTC,CASSLSGGPYGYTF,TRBV12-3/TRBV12-4,NA,NA,TRBJ1-2
TGTGCCAGCAGTCTGACTAGCGGCACAGATACGCAGTATTTT,CASSLTSGTDTQYF,TRBV27,NA,TRBD2,TRBJ2-3